This T cell receptor beta chain emerged from a study of neoadjuvant anti-PD-1 for oral cavity cancer. Sequencing used immunoSEQ multiplex PCR; TCRdb keeps in-frame clones, though not all of them. The sample lists over 25,000 clones; roughly 79% were seen once. This clone was found once. Germline assignment: CDR1 MDHEN and CDR2 SYDVKM. Trimming took off 3 bases at V and 1 base at J, with 16 bases between the two ends. This CDR3 comprises 16 residues. The time point: after neoadjuvant nivolumab, at surgical resection. The sample was PBMCs, taken after nivolumab (anti-PD-1) treatment. The rearrangement uses TRBV28 and TRBJ2-7, with D possibly being TRBD1 (5 bases). The TCR originated in a person aged 40-85 years with oral cavity squamous cell carcinoma. The CDR3 spells CASSFQGRVLSYEQYF. The CDR3 coding sequence is TGTGCCAGCAGTTTTCAGGGTCGGGTTTTGTCCTACGAGCAGTACTTC.